The entry that follows covers one T cell receptor (beta chain) sequence. Its target is unknown. This CDR3 region has 14 residues. Germline CDR1 and CDR2: MNHNY and SVGAGI (reference sequence). V was pared by 8 bases and J by 10 bases, with 13 bases of the junction left unmatched. The entry originates in a study of glioma-infiltrating T cells. Using RNA template, CDR3s of TCR alpha and beta were amplified with iRepertoire arm-PCR. One-step reverse transcription and amplification started from approximately 100-400 ng of tissue mRNA or PBMC total RNA. TCRdb fed the multiplex PCR reads into MiXCR, producing one record per CDR3 protein. Of about 110,000 distinct CDR3 sequences in the sample, 25% were seen once. General observations from the study: Gliomas, especially low-grade, showed above-expected tissue-blood divergence; non-neoplastic patients showed below.

This clonotype was sampled from a human donor with low-grade glioma or glioblastoma, undergoing nonglioma brain surgery, or in good health (not recorded which). V gene TRBV6-6 combines with J gene TRBJ2-1; TRBD1 agrees at 8 bases. The material sequenced was glioma tissue, nonneoplastic brain tissue, or PBMCs (not recorded which). The CDR3 DNA follows: TGTGCCAGCCAAGACAGGGGAACTTCATACGAGCAGTTCTTC. Translation gives CASQDRGTSYEQFF.